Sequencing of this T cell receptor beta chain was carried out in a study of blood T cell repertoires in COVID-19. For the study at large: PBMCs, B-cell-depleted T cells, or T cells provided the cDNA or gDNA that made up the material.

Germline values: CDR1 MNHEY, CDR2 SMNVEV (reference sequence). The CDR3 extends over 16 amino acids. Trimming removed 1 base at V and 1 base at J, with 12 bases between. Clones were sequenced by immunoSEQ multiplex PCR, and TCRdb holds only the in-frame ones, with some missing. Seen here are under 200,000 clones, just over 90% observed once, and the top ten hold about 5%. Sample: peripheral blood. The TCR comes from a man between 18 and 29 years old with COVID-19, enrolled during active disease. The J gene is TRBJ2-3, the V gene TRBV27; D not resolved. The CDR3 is CASSLWRPRRTDTQYF. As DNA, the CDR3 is TGTGCCAGCAGTTTATGGCGGCCCCGGCGCACAGATACGCAGTATTTT.